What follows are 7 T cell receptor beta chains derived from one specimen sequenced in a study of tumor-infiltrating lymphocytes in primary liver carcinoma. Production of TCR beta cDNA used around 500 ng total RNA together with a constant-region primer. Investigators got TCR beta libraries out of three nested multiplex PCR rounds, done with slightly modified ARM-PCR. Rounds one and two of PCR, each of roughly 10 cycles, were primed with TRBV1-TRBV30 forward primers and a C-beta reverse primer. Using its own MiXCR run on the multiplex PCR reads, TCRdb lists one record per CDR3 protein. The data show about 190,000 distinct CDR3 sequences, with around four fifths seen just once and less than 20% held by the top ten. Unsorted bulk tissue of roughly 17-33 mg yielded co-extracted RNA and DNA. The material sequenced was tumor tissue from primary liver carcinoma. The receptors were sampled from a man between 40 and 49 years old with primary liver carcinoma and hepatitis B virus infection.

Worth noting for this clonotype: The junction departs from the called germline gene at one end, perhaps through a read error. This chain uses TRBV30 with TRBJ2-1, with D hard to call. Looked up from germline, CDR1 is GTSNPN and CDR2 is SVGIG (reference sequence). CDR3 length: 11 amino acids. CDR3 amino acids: CTWSVLNEQFF. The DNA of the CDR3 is TGTACCTGGAGTGTCCTCAATGAGCAGTTCTTC.

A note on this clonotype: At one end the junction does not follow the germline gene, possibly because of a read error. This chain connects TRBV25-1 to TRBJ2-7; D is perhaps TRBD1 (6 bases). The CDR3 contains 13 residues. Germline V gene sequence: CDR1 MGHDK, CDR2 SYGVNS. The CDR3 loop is CASSEGGSYEQFF. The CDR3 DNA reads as TGTGCCAGCAGTGAAGGGGGCTCCTACGAGCAATTCTTC.

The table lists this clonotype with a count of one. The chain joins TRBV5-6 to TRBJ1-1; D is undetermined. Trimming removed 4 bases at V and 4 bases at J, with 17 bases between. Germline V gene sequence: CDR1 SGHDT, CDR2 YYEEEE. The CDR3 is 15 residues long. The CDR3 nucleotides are TGTGCCAGCAGCCTGGAGATGGTTACGAGCACTGAAGCTTTCTTT. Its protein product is CASSLEMVTSTEAFF.

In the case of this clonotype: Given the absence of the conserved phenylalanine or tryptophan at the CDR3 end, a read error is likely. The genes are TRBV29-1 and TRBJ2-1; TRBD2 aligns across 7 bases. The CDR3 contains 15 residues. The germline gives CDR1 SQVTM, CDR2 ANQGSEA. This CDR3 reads CSVRPAGENYNEQFI. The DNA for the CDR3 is TGCAGTGTTCGCCCTGCGGGAGAGAACTACAATGAGCAGTTCATC.

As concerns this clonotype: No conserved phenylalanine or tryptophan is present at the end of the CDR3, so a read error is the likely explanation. The CDR3 spells CASSLALGCSSYNEQFL. The CDR3 DNA follows: TGTGCCAGCAGCTTAGCGCTGGGTTGTAGCTCCTACAACGAGCAGTTCCTC. The rearrangement joins TRBV7-2 to TRBJ2-1, with no clear D. The CDR3 consists of 17 residues. Germline CDR1 is SGHTA and CDR2 is FQGNSA.

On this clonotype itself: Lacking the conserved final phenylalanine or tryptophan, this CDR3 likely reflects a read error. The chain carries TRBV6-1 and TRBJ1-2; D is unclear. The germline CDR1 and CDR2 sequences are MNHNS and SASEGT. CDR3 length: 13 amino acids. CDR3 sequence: CVSREVPNYGYTY. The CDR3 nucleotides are TGTGTCAGCAGAGAAGTTCCTAACTATGGCTACACCTAC.

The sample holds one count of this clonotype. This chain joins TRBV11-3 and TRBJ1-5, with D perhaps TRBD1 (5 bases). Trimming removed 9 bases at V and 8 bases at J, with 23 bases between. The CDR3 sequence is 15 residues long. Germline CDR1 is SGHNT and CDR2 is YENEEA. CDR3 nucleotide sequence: TGTGCCAGTAGTTTAGATCTGGGGGTGGCTGAGCCCCAGCATTTT. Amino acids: CASSLDLGVAEPQHF. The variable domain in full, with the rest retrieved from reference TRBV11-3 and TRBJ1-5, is EAGVVQSPRYKIIEKKQPVAFWCNPISGHNTLYWYLQNLGQGPELLIRYENEEAVDDSQLPKDRFSAERLKGVDSTLKIQPAELGDSAVYLCASSLDLGVAEPQHFGDGTRLSIL.